These 27 T cell receptor beta chains originate from one sample sequenced in a study of T cells in Graves' hyperthyroidism and ophthalmopathy. From RNA transcripts, TCR beta CDR3 regions were amplified. HTBI primers were employed in a first-round RT-PCR of the TCR CDR3. TCRdb independently ran MiXCR on the multiplex PCR reads; one entry per CDR3 protein. The sample has under 700,000 distinct CDR3 sequences; around 46% are singletons. Sequenced: peripheral blood or thyroid tissue (not recorded which). The receptor source for this set is a woman under 30 with Graves' hyperthyroidism.

The chain recombines TRBV9 with TRBJ2-7, with TRBD1 as a possible D gene (5 bases). The CDR3 runs 14 residues. The V gene's germline CDR1 is SGDLS and CDR2 YYNGEE. V shed 5 bases and J shed 4 bases, with 16 bases lying between them. The CDR3: CASSTTGANYEQYF. The DNA for the CDR3 is TGTGCCAGCAGTACCACTGGGGCTAATTACGAGCAGTACTTC.

This clonotype was picked up a small number of times. The chain couples TRBV24-1 to TRBJ2-2; D is tentatively TRBD1 or TRBD2 (7 bases each). The germline V and J ends were trimmed by 0 bases and 6 bases, with 16 bases remaining between them. This CDR3 region has 17 residues. Germline CDR1 and CDR2: KGHDR and SFDVKD. This CDR3 reads CATSDLAGARGAGELFF. For the CDR3, the DNA is TGTGCCACCAGTGATTTGGCGGGAGCCAGGGGGGCCGGGGAGCTGTTTTTT.

This sequence joins TRBV7-8 and TRBJ2-5, with D perhaps matching TRBD1 or TRBD2 (5 bases each). The V end was cut by 5 bases, the J end by 3 bases, with 19 bases between. The CDR3 sequence is 16 residues long. CDR1 is SGHVS and CDR2 is FQNEAQ in the germline V gene. Here the CDR3 reads CASSPLRAGNEETQYF. The CDR3 DNA reads TGTGCCAGCAGCCCCTTGAGGGCAGGGAACGAAGAGACCCAGTACTTC.

The rearrangement joins TRBV10-3 to TRBJ2-7, with no clear D. From germline, CDR1 is ENHRY and CDR2 SYGVKD. CDR3 size: 12 residues. V lost 8 bases and J 3 bases, leaving 11 bases between the germline ends. This chain's CDR3 is CAIAHGNYEQYF. CDR3 sequence (DNA): TGTGCCATCGCTCACGGCAACTACGAGCAGTACTTC.

This chain links TRBV24-1 with TRBJ1-1; D is perhaps TRBD1 (5 bases). The CDR3 extends over 15 amino acids. The germline V and J ends were trimmed by 1 base and 0 bases, with 8 bases remaining between them. The V gene's germline CDR1 is KGHDR and CDR2 SFDVKD. CDR3 DNA: TGTGCCACCAGTGATTTTGACAGCATGAACACTGAAGCTTTCTTT. Protein product: CATSDFDSMNTEAFF.

The rearrangement uses TRBV20-1 and TRBJ2-5; 9 bases line up with TRBD1. Germline values: CDR1 DFQATT, CDR2 SNEGSKA (reference sequence). The J segment lost 4 bases and the V segment lost 2 bases, leaving 5 bases of the junction unmatched. The CDR3 sequence is 14 residues long. The CDR3: CSARKDRGGETQYF. DNA for the CDR3: TGCAGTGCTAGAAAGGACAGGGGAGGAGAGACCCAGTACTTC.

This clonotype was counted ten times or more. The chain joins TRBV15 to TRBJ1-5; tentatively, D is TRBD1 (5 bases). Germline CDR1 reads LNHNV; CDR2 reads YYDKDF (reference sequence). Between the trimmed V and J ends, which lost 0 bases and 6 bases, there was a span of 9 bases. The CDR3 is made up of 14 amino acids. The CDR3 DNA sequence: TGTGCCACCAGCAGAGAAGGGGTTGCTCAGCCCCAGCATTTT. The encoded protein is CATSREGVAQPQHF.

The sample holds many counts of this clonotype. The chain carries TRBV2 and TRBJ2-7; D is ambiguous. The germline gives CDR1 SNHLY, CDR2 FYNNEI. The CDR3 spans 11 residues. Trimming shortened V by 8 bases and J by 6 bases, and 11 bases separated the two germline ends. The CDR3 loop is CASHGTSEQYF. CDR3 in DNA: TGTGCCAGCCACGGCACCTCCGAGCAGTACTTC.

This clonotype was picked up a small number of times. The chain recombines TRBV6-5 with TRBJ1-5, with a possible D match to TRBD1 (5 bases). CDR1 MNHEY and CDR2 SVGAGI come from the germline V gene. Trimming removed 5 bases at V and 6 bases at J, with 14 bases between. The CDR3 sequence is 14 residues long. Here the CDR3 reads CASSNIGEAQPQHF. The CDR3 DNA follows: TGTGCCAGCAGTAACATAGGGGAGGCTCAGCCCCAGCATTTT.

The chain carries TRBV7-9 and TRBJ2-7, with a tentative D call TRBD1 (5 bases). Germline loops: CDR1 SEHNR, CDR2 FQNEAQ (reference sequence). The CDR3 runs 15 residues. The V and J ends lost 0 bases and 3 bases respectively, with 12 bases between them. CDR3 sequence: CASSLALGDSYEQYF. DNA for the CDR3: TGTGCCAGCAGCTTAGCGTTAGGTGACAGCTACGAGCAGTACTTC.

This clonotype came up a few times. The V and J genes are TRBV7-2 and TRBJ2-7; 7 nucleotides align to TRBD2. The CDR3 totals 16 residues. Germline V gene lookup returns CDR1 SGHTA and CDR2 FQGNSA. With V trimmed by 4 bases and J by 3 bases, 12 bases remained unmatched. CDR3 nucleotides: TGTGCCAGCAGCTCCCCCGGCGGGGGAGTTGGCTACGAGCAGTACTTC. The encoded protein is CASSSPGGGVGYEQYF.

This clonotype appeared a few times. The V gene is TRBV5-1, the J gene TRBJ1-1; D remains ambiguous. This CDR3 spans 14 amino acids. V was shortened by 6 bases and J by 1 base, with 13 bases between the two germline ends. Germline V gene data show CDR1 as SGHRS and CDR2 as YFSETQ. This CDR3 is CASTKEVENTEAFF. DNA for the CDR3: TGCGCCAGCACAAAGGAGGTGGAGAACACTGAAGCTTTCTTT.

This clonotype was counted between two and nine times. The chain couples TRBV7-9 to TRBJ2-2, with a tentative D call TRBD2 (5 bases). The CDR3 sequence is 11 residues long. V lost 6 bases, J lost 8 bases, and 7 bases lay in between. Germline lookup yields CDR1 SEHNR and CDR2 FQNEAQ (reference sequence). CDR3 region: CASSWTGELFF. The CDR3 DNA is TGTGCCAGCAGTTGGACTGGGGAGCTGTTTTTT.

The chain links TRBV15 to TRBJ1-6; D gene ambiguous. Trimming took 0 bases from V and 8 from J, leaving 11 bases between them. The germline V gene has CDR1 LNHNV and CDR2 YYDKDF (reference sequence). This CDR3 comprises 15 residues. The CDR3 here is CATSRDMGDYSPLHF. DNA of the CDR3: TGTGCCACCAGCAGAGATATGGGAGACTATTCACCCCTCCACTTT.

V usage is TRBV7-6 and J usage is TRBJ1-1; TRBD1 aligns across 12 bases. After removal of 4 bases from V and 2 bases from J, the junction contained 5 bases not matched to a gene. The CDR3 totals 16 residues. Germline V lookup: CDR1 SGHVS, CDR2 FNYEAQ. The CDR3: CASSSGQGATNTEAFF. CDR3 coding DNA: TGTGCCAGCAGCTCGGGACAGGGGGCAACAAACACTGAAGCTTTCTTT.

The chain joins TRBV5-4 to TRBJ1-1, with D uncertain. The CDR3 contains 16 residues. Germline V lookup: CDR1 SGHNT, CDR2 YYREEE (reference sequence). V was pared by 0 bases and J by 1 base, with 13 bases between. The CDR3 spells CASSLAPGRKNTEAFF. In DNA, the CDR3 is TGTGCCAGCAGCTTGGCCCCAGGCAGAAAGAACACTGAAGCTTTCTTT.

This sequence joins TRBV15 and TRBJ1-2; D might be TRBD1 (5 bases). The CDR3 has 12 amino acids. Trimming removed 2 bases at V and 12 bases at J, with 13 bases between. In germline, CDR1 is LNHNV, CDR2 YYDKDF (reference sequence). The CDR3 nucleotides read TGTGCCACCAGCAGACGGGGCTCTGGAAACACCTTC. This encodes CATSRRGSGNTF.

The chain uses TRBV7-9 and TRBJ1-3; 7 bases are a match to TRBD1. Germline lookup yields CDR1 SEHNR and CDR2 FQNEAQ (reference sequence). The CDR3 loop spans 17 amino acids. J was trimmed by 2 bases and V by 4 bases; bases with no gene match: 11. The CDR3 DNA reads as TGTGCCAGCAGCTACCGACAGGGAGAAACTACTGGAAACACCATATATTTT. This codes for CASSYRQGETTGNTIYF.

The chain employs TRBV4-3 and TRBJ1-6; no definite D call. V gave up 0 bases and J gave up 11 bases, with 17 bases separating them. Looked up from germline, CDR1 is LGHNA and CDR2 is YSLEER. The CDR3 totals 16 residues. CDR3 sequence: CASSQEPRPAAAPLHF. The DNA for the CDR3 is TGCGCCAGCAGCCAAGAACCCAGGCCCGCCGCTGCACCCCTCCACTTT.

This clonotype has at least ten counts. The V and J genes are TRBV19 and TRBJ1-1; D is ambiguous. This CDR3 region has 13 residues. The germline V and J ends were trimmed by 3 bases and 0 bases, with 5 bases remaining between them. Germline loops: CDR1 LNHDA, CDR2 SQIVND (reference sequence). CDR3 sequence reads: CASSIRVNTEAFF. In DNA, the CDR3 is TGTGCCAGTAGTATTAGGGTGAACACTGAAGCTTTCTTT.

This rearrangement joins TRBV10-3 to TRBJ1-6, with TRBD1 matching over 10 bases. After removal of 3 bases from V and 9 bases from J, the junction contained 2 bases not matched to a gene. The CDR3 covers 14 residues. Germline CDR1 reads ENHRY; CDR2 reads SYGVKD. The CDR3 spells CAISEWTGGSPLHF. CDR3 coding DNA: TGTGCCATCAGTGAATGGACAGGGGGTTCACCCCTCCACTTT.

This clonotype came up many times. The chain recombines TRBV10-3 with TRBJ2-5; D is unclear. The V gene's germline CDR1 is ENHRY and CDR2 SYGVKD. V was clipped by 2 bases and J by 5 bases, with 9 bases between them. The CDR3 runs to 13 residues. The CDR3 bases are TGTGCCATCAGTGAGGAAGAGAGGGAGACCCAGTACTTC. This codes for CAISEEERETQYF.

This clonotype was seen repeatedly, ten times or more. The chain combines TRBV6-4 with TRBJ1-4; D remains unclear. With 4 bases removed from V and 5 bases from J, the gap between germline ends came to 8 bases. The CDR3 sequence is 13 residues long. Germline loops: CDR1 MRHNA, CDR2 SNTAGT. The CDR3 DNA follows: TGTGCCAGCAGTGTTCGACGCAATGAAAAACTGTTTTTT. It is translated as CASSVRRNEKLFF.

This clonotype was detected many times. This chain connects TRBV25-1 to TRBJ2-7; D may be TRBD1 (6 bases). Trimming cost V 4 bases and J 9 bases, with 10 bases left between them. The CDR3 has 11 residues. Germline V gene sequence: CDR1 MGHDK, CDR2 SYGVNS. Here the CDR3 DNA reads TGTGCCAGCAGTGGAGGGGGTCTGCAGTACTTC. Its translation: CASSGGGLQYF.

The chain employs TRBV7-2 and TRBJ1-1, with TRBD1 matching 8 bases. Germline V gives CDR1 SGHTA, CDR2 FQGNSA. This CDR3 spans 15 amino acids. After removal of 6 bases from V and 5 bases from J, the junction contained 11 bases not matched to a gene. The CDR3 protein is CASSPLVGQGTEAFF. For the CDR3, the DNA is TGTGCCAGCAGTCCCCTTGTTGGACAGGGAACTGAAGCTTTCTTT.

The genes are TRBV25-1 and TRBJ1-2; no clear D gene. Germline assignment: CDR1 MGHDK and CDR2 SYGVNS. V lost 3 bases and J lost 9, with 11 bases in between. CDR3 length: 12 amino acids. The CDR3 here is CASSDLRSSYTF. CDR3 coding DNA: TGTGCCAGCAGTGATCTCCGTAGTAGCTACACCTTC.

This clonotype turned up a few times. The rearrangement uses TRBV5-1 and TRBJ2-7, with a possible D match to TRBD2 (6 bases). Trimming removed 3 bases from V and 4 bases from J, with 20 bases in between. Germline V gene lookup returns CDR1 SGHRS and CDR2 YFSETQ. The CDR3 contains 16 residues. The CDR3 DNA sequence: TGCGCCAGCAGCTCCGGCAGTCCGGGAGCGTGGTACGAGCAGTACTTC. Residues: CASSSGSPGAWYEQYF. Looking up the rest from reference TRBV5-1 and TRBJ2-7 gives the full variable domain: KAGVTQTPRYLIKTRGQQVTLSCSPISGHRSVSWYQQTPGQGLQFLFEYFSETQRNKGNFPGRFSGRQFSNSRSEMNVSTLELGDSALYLCASSSGSPGAWYEQYFGPGTRLTVT.